Listed here are 18 T cell receptor beta chains from one sample, sequenced in a study of blood T cells in healthy people across ages. PCR was performed a second time for about 6 to 11 cycles using a sample-barcoded 5' primer and a J-beta primer mix. TCRdb re-called the 5' RACE reads with MiXCR, one entry per CDR3 protein. The sample has roughly 800,000 distinct CDR3 sequences; 25% are singletons. These same data were also listed under a study on T cells of mothers and their children.

Sequencing was carried out using blood. The origin of the receptors is a boy aged 10-17 years in good health.

The genes are TRBV5-6 and TRBJ2-6, with no clear D. The CDR3 spans 16 residues. The V and J ends lost 0 bases and 0 bases respectively, with 7 bases between them. Germline V gene lookup returns CDR1 SGHDT and CDR2 YYEEEE. CDR3 protein: CASSLDYSSGANVLTF. For the CDR3, the DNA is TGTGCCAGCAGCTTGGATTACTCCTCTGGGGCCAACGTCCTGACTTTC.

This rearrangement joins TRBV6-4 to TRBJ2-5; D not resolved. The V end was cut by 4 bases, the J end by 1 base, with 13 bases between. CDR1 is MRHNA, CDR2 SNTAGT, per germline. The CDR3 is made up of 15 amino acids. The CDR3 protein is CASSGPGRTQETQYF. The CDR3 nucleotides are TGTGCCAGCAGTGGTCCTGGCCGTACCCAAGAGACCCAGTACTTC.

The chain is built from TRBV29-1 and TRBJ2-3; perhaps D is TRBD1 or TRBD2 (5 bases each). V lost 4 bases, J lost 4 bases, and 6 bases lay in between. The CDR3 contains 11 residues. Germline V CDR1 and CDR2: SQVTM, ANQGSEA. The CDR3 DNA reads as TGCAGCGTTGCGGGGCCAGATACGCAGTATTTT. Translated: CSVAGPDTQYF.

The chain carries TRBV14 and TRBJ1-3; D ambiguous. The V and J ends lost 4 bases and 12 bases respectively, with 19 bases between them. This CDR3 region has 14 residues. Germline V gives CDR1 SGHDN, CDR2 FVKESK. CDR3 region: CASSRRQFPQHIYF. The CDR3 coding sequence is TGTGCCAGCAGCCGGCGGCAATTCCCTCAACACATATATTTT.

This clonotype was observed a handful of times. The genes are TRBV3-1 and TRBJ1-2; D remains ambiguous. The V and J ends lost 0 bases and 4 bases respectively, with 12 bases between them. CDR1 and CDR2 from the germline V gene are LGHDT and YNNKEL (reference sequence). The CDR3 is made up of 15 amino acids. The CDR3 reads CASSQELRASYGYTF. In nucleotides, the CDR3 is TGTGCCAGCAGCCAAGAGCTGCGGGCCAGCTATGGCTACACCTTC.

The chain combines TRBV12-3 or TRBV12-4 with TRBJ1-1; D unclear. V lost 4 bases to trimming and J lost 6 bases, with 12 bases between them. CDR3 length: 13 residues. The CDR3 sequence: CASSSQEGSEAFF. The CDR3 coding sequence is TGTGCCAGCAGTTCCCAGGAAGGTTCTGAAGCTTTCTTT.

This clonotype has more than one count but fewer than ten. The chain has TRBV28 and TRBJ2-1, with 9 bases matching TRBD2. The V and J ends lost 7 bases and 6 bases, in that order; junction bases with no gene match: 10. There are 15 residues in the CDR3. Germline-derived CDR1 and CDR2 are MDHEN and SYDVKM. The CDR3 bases are TGTGCCAGCACTGTGCCTAGCGGGAAGGGCAATGAGCAGTTCTTC. This codes for CASTVPSGKGNEQFF.

This clonotype was detected a few times. The chain is built from TRBV10-3 and TRBJ2-5; D perhaps matches TRBD1 (6 bases). The assigned J gene may be wrong: the sequence end matches TRBJ2-1 better. The CDR3 is made up of 15 amino acids. Per the germline V gene, CDR1 is ENHRY and CDR2 is SYGVKD. The CDR3 reads CAISESTGPDNEQFF. CDR3 sequence (DNA): TGTGCCATCAGTGAGTCGACAGGACCCGACAATGAGCAGTTCTTC.

The CDR3 region is CASSDPGASYNEQFF. CDR3 nucleotide sequence: TGTGCCAGCAGTGACCCCGGGGCGTCTTACAATGAGCAGTTCTTC. The chain couples TRBV2 to TRBJ2-1; either TRBD1 or TRBD2 may supply D (5 bases each). Germline CDR1 SNHLY, CDR2 FYNNEI. This CDR3 spans 15 amino acids. Trimming took 3 bases from V and 4 from J, leaving 13 bases between them.

This chain links TRBV5-1 with TRBJ2-5; TRBD1 matches at 9 bases. The J call may be in error: the DNA end matches TRBJ2-7 better. CDR3 size: 15 residues. Germline V gives CDR1 SGHRS, CDR2 YFSETQ. The CDR3 bases are TGCGCCAGCAGCGTCGGGACAGGGAGGGCCTACGAGCAGTACTTC. Translating it yields CASSVGTGRAYEQYF.

This clonotype was seen a few times. The genes are TRBV20-1 and TRBJ2-7; D is uncertain. Germline V gene sequence: CDR1 DFQATT, CDR2 SNEGSKA (reference sequence). The V gene lost 1 base and the J gene lost 4 bases, with 8 bases spanning the gap. CDR3 length equals 12 residues. The CDR3 sequence is CSARVGQYEQYF. CDR3 bases: TGCAGTGCTAGAGTGGGCCAATACGAGCAGTACTTC.

This rearrangement joins TRBV7-2 to TRBJ1-4, with a weak D call TRBD1 (5 bases). CDR3 length equals 15 residues. The germline gives CDR1 SGHTA, CDR2 FQGNSA. Trimming shortened V by 5 bases and J by 8 bases, and 18 bases separated the two germline ends. CDR3 nucleotide sequence: TGTGCCAGCAGCAGAACAGGCTCCCGAGGGGAAAAACTGTTTTTT. Amino acids: CASSRTGSRGEKLFF.

V usage is TRBV5-5 and J usage is TRBJ1-1; 9 bases are a match to TRBD1. V dropped 4 bases and J dropped 5; count of bases not matched to a gene: 12. CDR3 length: 16 amino acids. Germline V gives CDR1 SGHKS, CDR2 YYEKEE (reference sequence). CDR3 loop: CASSRGQGRMRTEAFF. In nucleotides, the CDR3 is TGTGCCAGCAGCCGCGGACAGGGGAGAATGAGGACTGAAGCTTTCTTT.

The genes are TRBV4-3 and TRBJ2-2, with 8 bases lining up with TRBD2. CDR3 length: 16 amino acids. J lost 7 bases, V lost 3 bases, and 10 bases had no gene match. Germline V gene data show CDR1 as LGHNA and CDR2 as YSLEER. The CDR3 sequence: CASSQYQSGSGGELFF. DNA for the CDR3: TGCGCCAGCAGCCAGTACCAAAGCGGGAGCGGCGGGGAGCTGTTTTTT.

This clonotype occurred a few times. This rearrangement joins TRBV7-6 to TRBJ2-5; D gene ambiguous. Germline V gene data show CDR1 as SGHVS and CDR2 as FNYEAQ. Trimming removed 1 base at V and 1 base at J, with 10 bases between. The CDR3 is made up of 15 amino acids. The CDR3 DNA reads as TGTGCCAGCAGCTTAGATCCCGGATTCCAAGAGACCCAGTACTTC. This translates into CASSLDPGFQETQYF.

The chain has TRBV10-2 and TRBJ1-6; D gene uncertain. V was clipped by 3 bases and J by 10 bases, with 16 bases between them. Germline V lookup: CDR1 WSHSY, CDR2 SAAADI. CDR3 length: 15 amino acids. Here the CDR3 reads CASSETGGVRSPLHF. In DNA form, the CDR3 reads TGCGCCAGCAGTGAAACCGGCGGGGTCCGGTCACCCCTCCACTTT.

This clonotype was counted between two and nine times. Germline and junction disagree at one end, which may indicate a read error. The gene calls are TRBV7-3 and TRBJ2-3; 10 bases are shared with TRBD2. There are 15 residues in the CDR3. Germline CDR1 is SGHTA and CDR2 is FQGTGA. CDR3 bases: TGTGCTAGCAGTTCTAGCGGGGGCAACACAGATACGCAGTATTTT. The encoded protein is CASSSSGGNTDTQYF. Full variable domain (rest looked up from reference TRBV7-3 and TRBJ2-3): GAGVSQTPSNKVTEKGKYVELRCDPISGHTALYWYRQSLGQGPEFLIYFQGTGAADDSGLPNDRFFAVRPEGSVSTLKIQRTERGDSAVYLCASSSSGGNTDTQYFGPGTRLTVL.

This clonotype was seen ten or more times. The gene calls are TRBV4-1 and TRBJ1-4; TRBD1 agrees at 8 bases. Germline V gene data show CDR1 as MGHRA and CDR2 as YSYEKL. V shed 2 bases and J 8 bases; nucleotides not matched to a gene: 13. The CDR3 spans 17 residues. The CDR3 bases are TGCGCCAGCAGCCAACCTGCCGGCCGGACAGGGCGGGAAAAACTGTTTTTT. Its protein is CASSQPAGRTGREKLFF.